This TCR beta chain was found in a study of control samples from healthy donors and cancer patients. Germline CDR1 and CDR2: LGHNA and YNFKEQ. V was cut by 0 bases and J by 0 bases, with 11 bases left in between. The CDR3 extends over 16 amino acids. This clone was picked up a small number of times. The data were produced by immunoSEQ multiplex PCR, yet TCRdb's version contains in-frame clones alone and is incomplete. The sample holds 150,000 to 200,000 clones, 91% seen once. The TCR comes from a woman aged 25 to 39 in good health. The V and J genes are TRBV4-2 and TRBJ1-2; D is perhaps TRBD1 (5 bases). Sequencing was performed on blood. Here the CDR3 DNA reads TGTGCCAGCAGCCAAGATAGGCAGGGTCCTAACTATGGCTACACCTTC. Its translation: CASSQDRQGPNYGYTF.